This T cell receptor (beta chain) was identified in a study of T cells in Graves' hyperthyroidism and ophthalmopathy. Study-wide background: Sampling of peripheral blood happened at initial diagnosis, prior to any treatment.

Subjects with ophthalmopathy showed a Clinical Activity Score no lower than 3, a NOSPECS grade no lower than 4, and a duration shorter than 3 months. Each diagnosis drew on symptoms, thyroxine, TRAb, thyroid ultrasound and orbital computed tomography findings. The table lists this clonotype with a count of one. This CDR3 is built from 16 residues. The V gene end was trimmed by 4 bases and the J gene end by 7 bases; junction bases not matched to a gene: 13. Germline assignment: CDR1 SGDLS and CDR2 YYNGEE. Authors of the study amplified TCR beta CDR3 regions from RNA transcripts. When the TCR CDR3 underwent first-round RT-PCR, the HTBI primer set was used. TCRdb processed the multiplex PCR reads anew with MiXCR; each CDR3 protein has one entry. The sample contains more than 450,000 distinct CDR3 sequences, just under 20% of which appear only once.

The sequence was obtained from a man aged 40-49 years with Graves' ophthalmopathy. V gene TRBV9 combines with J gene TRBJ2-1; 8 nucleotides line up with TRBD1. The sample taken for sequencing was blood. The CDR3 DNA reads TGTGCCAGCAGCCAAGACGTCCCCAGGGGGCTAAATGAGCAGTTCTTC. This codes for CASSQDVPRGLNEQFF.